The 12 T cell receptor beta chains below all came from one sample that was sequenced in a study of blood T cell repertoires in COVID-19. TCRdb keeps only in-frame clones here, not all; method: immunoSEQ multiplex PCR. The sample has about 270,000 clones; 85% are singletons. The sample consisted of peripheral blood. These receptors were collected from a human donor in a cohort sampled during active COVID-19.

The chain employs TRBV9 and TRBJ2-5; 7 bases map to TRBD2. CDR1 is SGDLS, CDR2 YYNGEE, per germline. CDR3 length equals 14 residues. V trimming: 1 base; J trimming: 7 bases; junction bases outside the gene matches: 7. Written as DNA, the CDR3 is TGTGCCAGCAGCGTACTAGCGGAGCCAAGGACCCAGTACTTC. Its translation is CASSVLAEPRTQYF.

The chain couples TRBV3-1 (or the pseudogene TRBV3-2) to TRBJ2-7, with 7 bases fitting TRBD1. The J segment lost 7 bases and the V segment lost 3 bases, leaving 18 bases of the junction unmatched. This CDR3 region has 17 residues. Germline assignment: CDR1 LGHDT and CDR2 YNNKEL (reference sequence). CDR3 nucleotides: TGTGCCAGCAGCCACGCCAGAATCAGGACAGGCGTCGGGGAGCAGTACTTC. Translated: CASSHARIRTGVGEQYF.

The DNA for the CDR3 is TGTGCCAGCAGGCAATCCGGGACAGCGAACACCGGGGAGCTGTTTTTT. It codes for CASRQSGTANTGELFF. This chain links TRBV3-1 (or the pseudogene TRBV3-2) with TRBJ2-2, with 7 bases fitting TRBD1. Trimming took 6 bases from V and 0 from J; bases not matched to a gene: 7. The germline V gene encodes CDR1 LGHDT and CDR2 YNNKEL (reference sequence). The CDR3 consists of 16 residues.

The V gene is TRBV2, the J gene TRBJ2-1; 8 positions match TRBD2. Looked up from germline, CDR1 is SNHLY and CDR2 is FYNNEI. J was trimmed by 5 bases and V by 6 bases; bases with no gene match: 9. CDR3 length: 15 residues. The chain's CDR3 is CASRMLAGINNEQFF. CDR3 DNA sequence: TGTGCCAGCAGAATGCTAGCGGGTATTAACAATGAGCAGTTCTTC.

CDR3 in amino acids: CASSLSPGKGWELFF. Here the CDR3 DNA reads TGTGCCAGCAGCTTGAGCCCCGGGAAGGGTTGGGAACTGTTTTTT. The rearrangement joins TRBV5-4 to TRBJ1-4; D gene unclear. Deletions cut 1 base from V and 12 bases from J, with 19 bases between. This CDR3 spans 15 amino acids. Germline assignment: CDR1 SGHNT and CDR2 YYREEE (reference sequence).

This rearrangement joins TRBV19 to TRBJ2-7; 7 bases align to TRBD2. Unmatched junction bases numbered 13, after V lost 2 bases and J lost 3 bases. The CDR3 consists of 17 residues. Germline values: CDR1 LNHDA, CDR2 SQIVND (reference sequence). CDR3 in amino acids: CASSIQNGGGRVYEQYF. The CDR3 DNA sequence: TGTGCCAGTAGTATACAGAACGGAGGCGGGAGAGTCTACGAGCAGTACTTC.

This clone was seen a single time. The chain uses TRBV6-1 and TRBJ2-7; 9 bases fit TRBD1. The CDR3 runs 18 residues. Germline V gene sequence: CDR1 MNHNS, CDR2 SASEGT. The junction had 16 bases not matched to a gene; V was cut back by 4 bases and J by 3 bases. This CDR3 reads CASSGANAGTGFDYEQYF. The DNA for the CDR3 is TGTGCCAGCAGTGGAGCCAATGCCGGGACAGGGTTTGACTACGAGCAGTACTTC.

The rearrangement links TRBV7-8 to TRBJ2-7; tentative D call: TRBD1 (5 bases). Trimming took 2 bases from V and 4 from J, leaving 9 bases between them. CDR3 length: 13 residues. Germline lookup yields CDR1 SGHVS and CDR2 FQNEAQ. The CDR3 loop reads CASSLQGQYEQYF. The CDR3 DNA reads as TGTGCCAGCAGCTTACAGGGCCAGTACGAGCAGTACTTC.

This clone was recorded only once. The chain carries TRBV19 and TRBJ2-3; 8 bases match TRBD2. Germline assignment: CDR1 LNHDA and CDR2 SQIVND (reference sequence). V lost 3 bases to trimming and J lost 1 base; unmatched junction nucleotides: 6. This CDR3 has 16 amino acids. CDR3 residues: CASSIGSGGGTDTQYF. CDR3 bases: TGTGCCAGTAGTATTGGGAGCGGGGGAGGCACAGATACGCAGTATTTT.

V usage is TRBV7-8 and J usage is TRBJ2-5; 8 bases fit TRBD1. This CDR3 has 14 residues. The germline V gene encodes CDR1 SGHVS and CDR2 FQNEAQ. The junction had 1 base not matched to a gene; V was cut back by 2 bases and J by 2 bases. The CDR3 sequence: CASSLRDRQETQYF. The CDR3 DNA follows: TGTGCCAGCAGCTTAAGGGACAGGCAAGAGACCCAGTACTTC.

The J gene is TRBJ2-5, the V gene TRBV28; perhaps TRBD1 as D (6 bases). The V end lost 7 bases, the J end lost 1 base, and 16 bases lay between the germline ends. The CDR3 consists of 15 residues. Germline CDR1 MDHEN, CDR2 SYDVKM. The CDR3 sequence: CASNNPYRVQETQYF. CDR3 nucleotides: TGTGCCAGCAACAACCCCTACAGGGTCCAAGAGACCCAGTACTTC.

This clone was counted once. The genes are TRBV4-2 and TRBJ2-2, with TRBD2 identical over 8 bases. V was pared by 1 base and J by 3 bases, with 7 bases of the junction left unmatched. Germline CDR1 reads LGHNA; CDR2 reads YNFKEQ. CDR3 length equals 17 residues. CDR3 residues: CASSQGTSGSYTGELFF. CDR3 bases: TGTGCCAGCAGCCAAGGCACTAGCGGTTCTTACACCGGGGAGCTGTTTTTT.